The entry below describes one T cell receptor beta chain. This specimen belongs to a study of CD8+ T cells in alopecia areata. Study details: Patients received oral tofacitinib, 5 to 10 mg twice daily, for moderate-to-severe alopecia areata.

The germline V gene has CDR1 WNHNN and CDR2 SYGVQD (reference sequence). The CDR3 has 14 amino acids. V shed 3 bases and J shed 9 bases, with 17 bases lying between them. Patients with alopecia areata provided lesional scalp punch biopsies as well as peripheral blood. cDNA reverse transcribed from extracted RNA served as the sequencing template. TCRdb's copy holds only in-frame clones and misses some; the assay was immunoSEQ multiplex PCR. The sample yields roughly 150,000 clones, 45% to 55% seen once. This material consisted of CD8+ T cells sorted from blood, taken at week 0. The TCR originated in a human donor with alopecia areata. This chain connects TRBV10-1 to TRBJ2-5, with a possible D match to TRBD2 (5 bases). CDR3 in DNA: TGCGCCAGCAGTGAATTAGCGCCCGGTGGGGCCCAGTACTTC. Translating it yields CASSELAPGGAQYF.